This T cell receptor beta chain derives from a study of shared clonotypes between healthy human individuals. Overall study: CD4 naive cells filled three plates per donor, CD4 memory three, CD8 naive two and CD8 memory one.

Into CD45RA+ naive and CD45RA-negative memory subsets, the CD4+ cells were split. The authors distributed each subset's genomic DNA evenly over several immunoSEQ plates. Replicate PCRs run on sorted subsets employed 150 to 250 ng DNA, tens of thousands of T cell genomes. The data were produced by immunoSEQ multiplex PCR, yet TCRdb's version contains in-frame clones alone and is incomplete. The sample lists under 1,900,000 clones, about 98.5% seen once, with 0.36% in the top ten. V was cut by 5 bases and J by 10 bases, with 15 bases left in between. CDR3 size: 14 residues. From germline, CDR1 is SGHTA and CDR2 FQGNSA.

The gene calls are TRBV7-2 and TRBJ1-6; D might be TRBD1 (5 bases). The sequence was obtained from a young man in good health. Sequenced material: naive CD4+ T cells sorted from blood. Subset defined: CD45RA+ positively selected. In DNA form, the CDR3 reads TGTGCCAGCAGCCTCAGACAGTACATCTCACCCCTCCACTTT. Amino acids: CASSLRQYISPLHF.